The TCR beta chain described here comes from a study of a mutant IDH1 vaccine in newly diagnosed glioma. A note on this clone: Its cognate antigen is unknown.

The table came from immunoSEQ multiplex PCR; TCRdb's copy has only in-frame clones and leaves some out. The sample holds about 41,000 clones, 75% to 90% seen once. The CDR3 has 15 amino acids. V lost 8 bases, J lost 1 base, and 9 bases stayed unmatched. Germline lookup yields CDR1 SGHVS and CDR2 FQNEAQ. Sample time point: week 35, safety follow-up. All doses held 300 ug of mutant IDH1 20-mer peptide, with topical imiquimod. The sequences come from PBMCs, collected from a glioma patient whose treatment included an IDH1 peptide vaccine. The sequence was collected from a man aged 40-55 years with glioma. This chain uses TRBV7-8 with TRBJ1-1, with 8 bases matching TRBD1. In nucleotides, the CDR3 is TGTGCCAGCGGGGCCTCCGGGACAGGGAACACTGAAGCTTTCTTT. As protein: CASGASGTGNTEAFF.